The 8 T cell receptor beta chains below all came from one sample that was sequenced in a study of T cell responses to AZD1222 COVID-19 vaccine. Sequencing used immunoSEQ multiplex PCR; TCRdb keeps in-frame clones, though not all of them. This sample carries some 66,000 clones, roughly 87% of them seen once, and the ten largest clones take 15% to 20%. The sample consisted of peripheral blood, taken on day 0 of AZD1222 vaccination. These receptors all stem from an adult in good health.

The genes are TRBV4-1 and TRBJ1-5; D is unclear. The CDR3 is made up of 13 amino acids. Per germline, CDR1 MGHRA and CDR2 YSYEKL. V lost 1 base and J lost 8, with 9 bases in between. The CDR3: CASSQATLEPQHF. CDR3 in DNA: TGCGCCAGCAGCCAAGCCACCCTTGAGCCCCAGCATTTT.

The chain is built from TRBV11-2 and TRBJ2-1, with 9 nucleotides matching TRBD2. The CDR3 is 14 residues long. CDR1 SGHAT and CDR2 FQNNGV come from the germline V gene. V lost 5 bases, J lost 6 bases, and 5 bases stayed unmatched. CDR3 sequence reads: CASSRGLAANEQFF. DNA of the CDR3: TGTGCCAGCAGCCGGGGACTAGCTGCCAATGAGCAGTTCTTC.

This chain's CDR3 is CASSYSGFYGYTF. CDR3 nucleotides: TGTGCCAGCAGTTACTCGGGGTTCTATGGCTACACCTTC. The genes are TRBV6-5 and TRBJ1-2; D remains ambiguous. The CDR3 is made up of 13 amino acids. Deletions cut 0 bases from V and 4 bases from J, with 6 bases between. CDR1 is MNHEY and CDR2 is SVGAGI in the germline V gene.

This chain uses TRBV10-3 with TRBJ1-1; 8 bases map to TRBD1. The CDR3 loop spans 16 amino acids. The germline gives CDR1 ENHRY, CDR2 SYGVKD. The trim removed 4 bases at V and 0 bases at J, leaving 7 bases unmatched. This CDR3 reads CAISGQGMALNTEAFF. The CDR3 coding sequence is TGTGCCATCAGTGGACAGGGGATGGCCCTGAACACTGAAGCTTTCTTT.

The V call is TRBV19, the J call TRBJ1-1, with 7 bases identical to TRBD1. V lost 5 bases and J lost 4; bases outside the gene matches: 7. Germline CDR1 LNHDA, CDR2 SQIVND (reference sequence). The CDR3 totals 14 residues. The CDR3 DNA is TGTGCCAGTAGTGCACAGGGGAGTCTCACTGAAGCTTTCTTT. Its translation: CASSAQGSLTEAFF. Together with reference TRBV19 and TRBJ1-1, the CDR3 gives the full variable domain: DGGITQSPKYLFRKEGQNVTLSCEQNLNHDAMYWYRQDPGQGLRLIYYSQIVNDFQKGDIAEGYSVSREKKESFPLTVTSAQKNPTAFYLCASSAQGSLTEAFFGQGTRLTVV.

The chain uses TRBV19 and TRBJ2-2; the match to TRBD1 covers 7 bases. CDR1 and CDR2 from the germline V gene are LNHDA and SQIVND (reference sequence). The CDR3 is 14 amino acids. J was trimmed by 6 bases and V by 2 bases; bases with no gene match: 3. The CDR3 nucleotides are TGTGCCAGTAGTATACAAGGGACAGCCGGGGAGCTGTTTTTT. This codes for CASSIQGTAGELFF. The variable domain in full, with the rest retrieved from reference TRBV19 and TRBJ2-2, is DGGITQSPKYLFRKEGQNVTLSCEQNLNHDAMYWYRQDPGQGLRLIYYSQIVNDFQKGDIAEGYSVSREKKESFPLTVTSAQKNPTAFYLCASSIQGTAGELFFGEGSRLTVL.

The rearrangement joins TRBV19 to TRBJ1-5, with 8 bases fitting TRBD1. Germline lookup yields CDR1 LNHDA and CDR2 SQIVND (reference sequence). V lost 6 bases to trimming and J lost 5 bases; unmatched junction nucleotides: 9. CDR3 length equals 15 residues. CDR3 nucleotide sequence: TGTGCCAGTAGCCTCGGACAGGGAGGTTATCAGCCCCAGCATTTT. Encoded protein: CASSLGQGGYQPQHF.

This sequence joins TRBV10-3 and TRBJ2-7, with 9 bases matching TRBD1. This CDR3 contains 14 residues. Germline assignment: CDR1 ENHRY and CDR2 SYGVKD. V was clipped by 3 bases and J by 1 base; unmatched bases: 1. The CDR3 is CAISDGTGSYEQYF. The CDR3 bases are TGTGCCATCAGTGACGGGACAGGGTCCTACGAGCAGTACTTC.